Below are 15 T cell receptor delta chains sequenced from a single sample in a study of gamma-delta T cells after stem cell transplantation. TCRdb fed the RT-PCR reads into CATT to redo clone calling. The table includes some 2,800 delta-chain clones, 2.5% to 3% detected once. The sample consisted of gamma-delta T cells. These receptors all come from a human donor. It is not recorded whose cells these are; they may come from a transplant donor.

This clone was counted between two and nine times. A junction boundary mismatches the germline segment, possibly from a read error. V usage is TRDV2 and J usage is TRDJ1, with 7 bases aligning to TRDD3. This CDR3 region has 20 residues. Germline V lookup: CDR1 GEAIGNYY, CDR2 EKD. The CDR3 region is CACFRTPSNLGIFNTDTLIF. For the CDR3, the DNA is TGTGCCTGTTTCCGTACGCCCTCGAACTTGGGGATATTTAACACCGATACACTCATCTTT.

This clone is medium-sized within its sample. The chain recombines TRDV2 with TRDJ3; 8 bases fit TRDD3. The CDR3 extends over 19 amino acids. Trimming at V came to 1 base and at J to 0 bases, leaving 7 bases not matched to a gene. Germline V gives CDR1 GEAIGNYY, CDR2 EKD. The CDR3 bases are TGTGCCTGTGACACTGGGGGATTCTCTCGCTCCTGGGACACCCGACAGATGTTTTTC. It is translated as CACDTGGFSRSWDTRQMFF.

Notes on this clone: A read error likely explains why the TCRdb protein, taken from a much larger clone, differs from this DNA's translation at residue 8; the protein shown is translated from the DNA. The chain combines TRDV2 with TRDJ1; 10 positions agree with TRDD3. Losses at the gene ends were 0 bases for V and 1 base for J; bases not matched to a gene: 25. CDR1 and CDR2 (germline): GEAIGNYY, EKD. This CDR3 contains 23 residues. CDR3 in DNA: TGTGCCTGTGACACCCTTTCCTCCCAGACAAACACCTTACTGGGGGATGGCACCGATAAACTCATCTTT. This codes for CACDTLSSQTNTLLGDGTDKLIF.

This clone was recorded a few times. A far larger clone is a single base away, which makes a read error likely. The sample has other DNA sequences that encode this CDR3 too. CDR3 loop: CACDNLGVTATTDKLIF. The DNA for the CDR3 is TGTGCCTGTGACAACCTAGGGGTCACGGCGACCACCGATAAACTCATCTTT. The J gene is TRDJ1, the V gene TRDV2, with D hard to call. Looked up from germline, CDR1 is GEAIGNYY and CDR2 is EKD. There are 17 residues in the CDR3. V lost 2 bases and J lost 1, with 19 bases in between.

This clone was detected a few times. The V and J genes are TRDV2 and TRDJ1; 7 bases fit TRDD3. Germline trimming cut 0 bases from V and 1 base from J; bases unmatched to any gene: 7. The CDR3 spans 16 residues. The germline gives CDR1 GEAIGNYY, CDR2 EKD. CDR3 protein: CACDTVDTGGTDKLIF. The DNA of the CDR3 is TGTGCCTGTGACACCGTGGATACGGGGGGCACCGATAAACTCATCTTT.

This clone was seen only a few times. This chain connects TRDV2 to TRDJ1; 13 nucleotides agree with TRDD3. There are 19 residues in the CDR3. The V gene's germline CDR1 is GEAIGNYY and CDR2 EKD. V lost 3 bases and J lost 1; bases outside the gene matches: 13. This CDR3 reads CACDGLITGGYASTDKLIF. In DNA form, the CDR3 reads TGTGCCTGTGACGGCCTAATTACTGGGGGATACGCTTCCACCGATAAACTCATCTTT.

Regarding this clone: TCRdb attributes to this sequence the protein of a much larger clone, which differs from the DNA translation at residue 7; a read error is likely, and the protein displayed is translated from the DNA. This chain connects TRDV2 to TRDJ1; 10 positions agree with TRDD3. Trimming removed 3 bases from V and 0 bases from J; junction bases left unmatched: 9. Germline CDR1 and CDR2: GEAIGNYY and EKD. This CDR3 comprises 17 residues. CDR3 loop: CACDHVDTGGYTDKLIF. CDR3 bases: TGTGCCTGTGACCACGTGGATACTGGGGGATACACCGATAAACTCATCTTT.

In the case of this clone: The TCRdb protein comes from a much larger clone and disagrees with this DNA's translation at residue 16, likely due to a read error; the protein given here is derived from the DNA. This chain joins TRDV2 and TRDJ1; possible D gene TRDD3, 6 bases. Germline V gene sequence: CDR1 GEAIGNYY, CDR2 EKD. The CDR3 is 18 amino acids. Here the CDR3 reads CACDTVDVGGTHTDKPIF. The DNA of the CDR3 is TGTGCCTGTGACACCGTAGACGTTGGGGGGACACATACCGATAAACCCATCTTT.

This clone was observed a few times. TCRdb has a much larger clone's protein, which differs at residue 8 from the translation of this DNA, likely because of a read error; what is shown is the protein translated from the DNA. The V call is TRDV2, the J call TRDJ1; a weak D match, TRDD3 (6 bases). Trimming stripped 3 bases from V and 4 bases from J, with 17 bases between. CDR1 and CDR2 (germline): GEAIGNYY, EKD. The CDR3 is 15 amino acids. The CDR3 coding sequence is TGTGCCTGTGACGGAATGGGGGCTACTGACGATAAACTCATCTTT. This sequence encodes CACDGMGATDDKLIF.

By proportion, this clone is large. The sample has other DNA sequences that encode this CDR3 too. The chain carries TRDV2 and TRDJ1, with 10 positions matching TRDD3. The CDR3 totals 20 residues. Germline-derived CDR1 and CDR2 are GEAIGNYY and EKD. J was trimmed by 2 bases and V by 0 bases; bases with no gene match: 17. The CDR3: CACDTLPTGDTRVGTDKLIF. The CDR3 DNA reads TGTGCCTGTGACACCCTTCCTACGGGGGATACGCGGGTGGGAACCGATAAACTCATCTTT.

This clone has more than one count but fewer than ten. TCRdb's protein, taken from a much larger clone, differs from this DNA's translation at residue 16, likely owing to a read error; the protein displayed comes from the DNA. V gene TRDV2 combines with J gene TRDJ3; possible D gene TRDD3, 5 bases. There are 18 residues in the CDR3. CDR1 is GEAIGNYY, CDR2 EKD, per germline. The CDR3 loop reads CACDTGGPSSWDTRQTFF. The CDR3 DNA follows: TGTGCCTGTGACACCGGGGGGCCGAGCTCCTGGGACACCCGACAGACGTTTTTC.

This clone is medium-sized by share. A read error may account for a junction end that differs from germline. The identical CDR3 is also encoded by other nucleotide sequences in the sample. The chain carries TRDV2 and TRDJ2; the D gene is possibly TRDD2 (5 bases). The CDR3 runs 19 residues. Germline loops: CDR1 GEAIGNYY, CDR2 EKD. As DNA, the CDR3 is TGTGCCTGTGACACCGTTGGTTCCTCCCCTACTCCTTTGACAGCACAACTCTTCTTC. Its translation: CACDTVGSSPTPLTAQLFF.

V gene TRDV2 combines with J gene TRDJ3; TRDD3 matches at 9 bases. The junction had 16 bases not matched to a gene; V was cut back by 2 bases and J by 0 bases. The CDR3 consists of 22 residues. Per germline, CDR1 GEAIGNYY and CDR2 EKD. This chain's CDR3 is CACDIVLTGGPRGSWDTRQMFF. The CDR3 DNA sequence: TGTGCCTGTGACATCGTGTTGACTGGGGGACCCCGTGGCTCCTGGGACACCCGACAGATGTTTTTC.

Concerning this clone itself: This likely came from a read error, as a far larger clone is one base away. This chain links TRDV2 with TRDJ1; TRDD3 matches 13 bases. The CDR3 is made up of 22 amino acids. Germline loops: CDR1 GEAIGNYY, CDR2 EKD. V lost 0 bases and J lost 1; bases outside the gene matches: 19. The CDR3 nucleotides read TGTGCCTGTGACACCGGGGCCCTACTGGGGGATACGGAGCTACGAGGCACCGATAAACTCATCTTT. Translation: CACDTGALLGDTELRGTDKLIF.

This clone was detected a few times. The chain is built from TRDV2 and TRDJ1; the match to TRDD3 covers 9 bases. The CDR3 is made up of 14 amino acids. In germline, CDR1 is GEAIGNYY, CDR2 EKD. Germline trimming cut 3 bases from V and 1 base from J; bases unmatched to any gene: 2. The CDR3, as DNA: TGTGCCTGTGACTCTGGGGGATCCACCGATAAACTCATCTTT. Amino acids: CACDSGGSTDKLIF.